Presented here are 3 T cell receptor beta chains from one specimen sequenced in a study of T-cell reconstitution after alpha-beta-depleted transplantation in children. During its preparation, the TCRbeta library received unique molecular identifiers. MiXCR, applied by TCRdb to the PCR reads, yields one record per CDR3 protein. Of 600,000 or so distinct CDR3 sequences listed, 20% to 25% are singletons. The sample in question was PBMCs, mostly from graft donor cells, obtained 360 days after TCRalphabeta/CD19-depleted stem cell transplant. These receptor sequences come from a boy younger than two who had a stem cell transplant for acute myeloid leukemia, so the T cells may come from the graft donor.

This clonotype was observed a handful of times. The chain recombines TRBV20-1 with TRBJ2-5; 7 bases agree with TRBD2. Germline values: CDR1 DFQATT, CDR2 SNEGSKA (reference sequence). The CDR3 has 17 residues. V lost 0 bases and J lost 7; bases outside the gene matches: 17. CDR3 nucleotide sequence: TGCAGTGCTAGAGATCAAGGGCAGCGGGGCCAGGCAGGGACCCAGTACTTC. Protein sequence: CSARDQGQRGQAGTQYF.

CDR3 DNA: TGTGCCAGCAGTTTGGGGATCAGGGGGCGCGAGTCCCACTATGGCTACACCTTC. Protein product: CASSLGIRGRESHYGYTF. The chain has TRBV12-3 or TRBV12-4 and TRBJ1-2, with 8 bases identical to TRBD1. The J segment lost 3 bases and the V segment lost 3 bases, leaving 15 bases of the junction unmatched. The CDR3 runs to 18 residues.

This clonotype is a singleton in its sample. This chain connects TRBV11-2 to TRBJ2-5, with 14 positions matching TRBD2. Looked up from germline, CDR1 is SGHAT and CDR2 is FQNNGV. J was trimmed by 2 bases and V by 5 bases; bases with no gene match: 13. The CDR3 length is 19 residues. In DNA form, the CDR3 reads TGTGCCAGCAGCCAACCTTACGGGACTAGCGGGGGCGGGCAAGAGACCCAGTACTTC. Protein: CASSQPYGTSGGGQETQYF.